This T cell receptor (beta chain) stems from a study of blood T cell repertoires in COVID-19. Study-level background: Spain, Italy and the United States supplied samples that represented acute and convalescent COVID-19. T cells, B-cell-depleted T cells, or PBMCs provided the cDNA or gDNA that served as material.

Here immunoSEQ multiplex PCR was the method, and the copy in TCRdb shows in-frame clones only, minus some. This sample has roughly 36,000 clones, with about 82% found just once. The ends lost 2 bases at V and 4 bases at J; junction bases unmatched: 10. The CDR3 runs to 18 residues. The germline V gene has CDR1 SGHDT and CDR2 YYEEEE. The chain employs TRBV5-6 and TRBJ2-1, with TRBD2 matching 12 bases. This sequence originates from a man in his sixties with active COVID-19. Sequencing was carried out using peripheral blood. CDR3 sequence: CASSFSVLAGGSYNEQFF. CDR3 DNA: TGTGCCAGCAGCTTTAGTGTACTAGCGGGAGGCAGTTACAATGAGCAGTTCTTC.